The sequence of this T cell receptor beta chain was determined in a study of T cell responses to AZD1222 COVID-19 vaccine. General observations from the study: Donors were mostly white British, more females; clonal diversity possibly underestimated. There were repertoire samples only from the period after the peak T cell response. Once two AZD1222 doses were given, Spike-specific TCR breadth and depth went up.

Second-dose schedules of about 4 or about 12 weeks were combined. The germline V gene has CDR1 SGHAT and CDR2 FQNNGV. This CDR3 contains 19 residues. V shed 2 bases, J shed 8 bases, and the junction held 15 bases outside the gene matches. TCRdb keeps only in-frame clones here, not all; method: immunoSEQ multiplex PCR. Of about 150,000 clones in the sample, approximately 90% were seen once. About this clone: As yet, its antigen is unknown.

The chain links TRBV11-2 to TRBJ1-4; the match to TRBD1 covers 12 bases. The input for sequencing was peripheral blood, taken 28 days after the second AZD1222 dose. The clonotype comes from an adult who received the AZD1222 COVID-19 vaccine. CDR3 in amino acids: CASSLRSSGTGGVREKLFF. For the CDR3, the DNA is TGTGCCAGCAGCTTAAGATCCAGCGGGACAGGGGGCGTTAGGGAAAAACTGTTTTTT.